The 2 T cell receptor beta chains below all came from one sample that was sequenced in a study of T cell responses to AZD1222 COVID-19 vaccine (dated by TCRdb to about 2021). Libraries were prepared through the immunoSEQ multiplex PCR assay. As stored in TCRdb, this immuneACCESS dataset retains in-frame rearrangements with V and J assigned. A fraction of the clones does not appear; measured against another copy, unresolved V genes explain less than half of the discrepancy, and the remainder lacks a known reason. For this sample the table gives some 120,000 clones, of which 80% to 90% were detected only once. About 4.3% of the sample rests with the top ten. The time point label, read with the paper, signifies: baseline before first vaccination. The source material was peripheral blood, sampled on day 0 of AZD1222 vaccination. The source of these receptors is an adult in good health.

The chain has TRBV25-1 and TRBJ1-1; D is unresolved. Germline CDR1 reads MGHDK; CDR2 reads SYGVNS. V dropped 3 bases and J dropped 7 bases, with 18 bases sitting between them. This CDR3 contains 15 residues. Here the CDR3 DNA reads TGTGCCAGCAGTGATTTCCAGTCCCTAGAGGATGAAGCTTTCTTT. It encodes CASSDFQSLEDEAFF.

V usage is TRBV28 and J usage is TRBJ1-5; D unresolved. Trimming took off 2 bases at V and 0 bases at J, with 8 bases between the two ends. Germline-derived CDR1 and CDR2 are MDHEN and SYDVKM. This CDR3 comprises 15 residues. CDR3 residues: CASSLPNPSNQPQHF. CDR3 nucleotide sequence: TGTGCCAGCAGTTTACCAAACCCTAGCAATCAGCCCCAGCATTTT.